The clone carrying this TCR beta chain showed up just a few times. The authors built TCR beta libraries using iRepertoire HTBI primers and Arm-PCR of CDR3 regions. TCRdb itself ran the multiplex PCR reads through MiXCR, one entry per CDR3 protein. Among around 400,000 distinct CDR3 sequences listed, roughly 25% were seen once. This record comes from a study of regulatory T cells in long-lasting Graves disease. Time point defined: persistent/refractory GD, antithyroid drugs over 5 years with positive TRAb. The TCR library was made from RNA extracted from PBMCs. The sample consisted of peripheral blood mononuclear cells (PBMCs), taken when the disease was refractory, from a patient treated with antithyroid drugs. The receptor's source is a woman between 35 and 50 years old with Graves disease.

The CDR3 protein is CASSTRTGALINQPQHF. CDR3 DNA sequence: TGTGCCAGCAGTACTCGGACAGGGGCCCTGATTAATCAGCCCCAGCATTTT. This chain uses TRBV28 with TRBJ1-5; 9 nucleotides line up with TRBD1. CDR3 length: 17 amino acids. V lost 5 bases to trimming and J lost 4 bases; unmatched junction nucleotides: 12. Germline V lookup: CDR1 MDHEN, CDR2 SYDVKM.